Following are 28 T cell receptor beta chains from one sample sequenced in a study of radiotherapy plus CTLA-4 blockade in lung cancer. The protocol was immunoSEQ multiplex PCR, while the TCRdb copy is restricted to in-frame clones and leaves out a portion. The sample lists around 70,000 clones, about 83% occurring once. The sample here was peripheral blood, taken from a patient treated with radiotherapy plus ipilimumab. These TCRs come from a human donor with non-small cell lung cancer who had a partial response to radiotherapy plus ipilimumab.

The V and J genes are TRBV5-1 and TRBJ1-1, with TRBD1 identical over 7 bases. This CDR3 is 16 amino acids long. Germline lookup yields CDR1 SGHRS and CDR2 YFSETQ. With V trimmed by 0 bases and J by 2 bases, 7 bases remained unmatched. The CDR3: CASSLGPQGGNTEAFF. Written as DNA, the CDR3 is TGCGCCAGCAGCTTGGGGCCCCAGGGGGGAAACACTGAAGCTTTCTTT.

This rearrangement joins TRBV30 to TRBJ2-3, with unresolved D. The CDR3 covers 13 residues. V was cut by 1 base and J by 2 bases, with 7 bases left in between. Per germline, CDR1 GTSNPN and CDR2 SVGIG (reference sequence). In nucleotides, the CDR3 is TGTGCCTGGAGTGCTGGCAACACAGATACGCAGTATTTT. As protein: CAWSAGNTDTQYF.

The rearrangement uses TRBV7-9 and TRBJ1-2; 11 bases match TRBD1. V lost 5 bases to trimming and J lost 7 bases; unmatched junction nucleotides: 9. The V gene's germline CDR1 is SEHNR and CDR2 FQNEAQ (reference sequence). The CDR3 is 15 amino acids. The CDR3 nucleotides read TGTGCCAGCAGCCCATGGACAGGGGGCTCAGGTGGCTACACCTTC. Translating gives CASSPWTGGSGGYTF.

DNA for the CDR3: TGTGCCAGTATTCCCCTCAGGACAGGGGATTACACGAACTATGGCTACACCTTC. Protein sequence: CASIPLRTGDYTNYGYTF. The chain has TRBV19 and TRBJ1-2, with 9 bases lining up with TRBD1. The CDR3 covers 18 residues. Germline CDR1 LNHDA, CDR2 SQIVND (reference sequence). After removal of 7 bases from V and 2 bases from J, the junction contained 17 bases not matched to a gene.

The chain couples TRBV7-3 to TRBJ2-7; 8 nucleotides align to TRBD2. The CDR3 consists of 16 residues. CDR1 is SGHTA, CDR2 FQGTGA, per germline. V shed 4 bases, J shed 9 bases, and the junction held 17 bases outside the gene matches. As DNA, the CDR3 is TGTGCCAGCAGCTCTCTTAGCGGGAATGAGCTCTATGGGCAGTACTTC. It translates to CASSSLSGNELYGQYF.

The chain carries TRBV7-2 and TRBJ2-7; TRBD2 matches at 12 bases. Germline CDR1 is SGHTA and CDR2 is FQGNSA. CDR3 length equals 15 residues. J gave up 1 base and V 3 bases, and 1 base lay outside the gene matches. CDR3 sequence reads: CASSFTSGGSYEQYF. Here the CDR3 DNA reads TGTGCCAGCAGCTTTACTAGCGGGGGGTCCTACGAGCAGTACTTC.

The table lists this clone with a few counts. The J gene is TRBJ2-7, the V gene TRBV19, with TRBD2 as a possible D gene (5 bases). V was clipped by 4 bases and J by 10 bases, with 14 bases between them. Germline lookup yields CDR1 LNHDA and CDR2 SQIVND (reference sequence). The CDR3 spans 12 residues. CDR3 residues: CASSNGRAVQYF. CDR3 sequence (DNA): TGTGCCAGTAGTAACGGGCGGGCGGTTCAGTACTTC.

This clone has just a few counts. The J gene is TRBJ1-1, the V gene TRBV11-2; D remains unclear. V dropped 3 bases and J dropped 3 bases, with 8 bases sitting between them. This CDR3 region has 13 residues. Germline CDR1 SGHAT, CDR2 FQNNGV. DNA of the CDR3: TGTGCCAGCAGCTTCCAGGTGGACACTGAAGCTTTCTTT. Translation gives CASSFQVDTEAFF.

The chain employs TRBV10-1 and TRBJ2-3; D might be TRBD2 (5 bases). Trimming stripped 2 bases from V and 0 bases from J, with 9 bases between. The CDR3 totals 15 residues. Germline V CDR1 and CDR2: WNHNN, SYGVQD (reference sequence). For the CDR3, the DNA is TGCGCCAGCAGTGAGCGGGGTTCTAGCACAGATACGCAGTATTTT. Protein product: CASSERGSSTDTQYF.

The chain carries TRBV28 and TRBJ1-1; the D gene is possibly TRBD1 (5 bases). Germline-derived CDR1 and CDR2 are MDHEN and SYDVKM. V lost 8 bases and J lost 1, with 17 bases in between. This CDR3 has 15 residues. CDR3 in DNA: TGTGCCAGCCGATTCTGGCGGGGGAAGAACACTGAAGCTTTCTTT. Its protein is CASRFWRGKNTEAFF.

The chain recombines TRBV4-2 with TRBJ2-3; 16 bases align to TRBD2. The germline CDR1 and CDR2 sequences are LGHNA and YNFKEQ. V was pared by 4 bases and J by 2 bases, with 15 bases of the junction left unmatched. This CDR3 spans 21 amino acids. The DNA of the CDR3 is TGTGCCAGCAGCCCAGAGAGCGGGACTAGCGGGAGGGCCGGGGTCACAGATACGCAGTATTTT. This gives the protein CASSPESGTSGRAGVTDTQYF.

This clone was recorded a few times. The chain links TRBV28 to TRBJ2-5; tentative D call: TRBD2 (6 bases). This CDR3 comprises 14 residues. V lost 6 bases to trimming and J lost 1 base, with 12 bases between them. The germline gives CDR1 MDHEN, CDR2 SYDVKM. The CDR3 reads CASRDNSGQETQYF. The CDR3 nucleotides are TGTGCCAGCAGAGATAATAGCGGCCAAGAGACCCAGTACTTC.

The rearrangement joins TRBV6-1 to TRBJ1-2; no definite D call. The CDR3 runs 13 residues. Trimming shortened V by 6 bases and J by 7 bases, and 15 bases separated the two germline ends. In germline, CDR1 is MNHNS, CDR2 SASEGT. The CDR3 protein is CASRVEGSGGYTF. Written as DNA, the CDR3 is TGTGCCAGCAGAGTTGAGGGCTCGGGTGGCTACACCTTC.

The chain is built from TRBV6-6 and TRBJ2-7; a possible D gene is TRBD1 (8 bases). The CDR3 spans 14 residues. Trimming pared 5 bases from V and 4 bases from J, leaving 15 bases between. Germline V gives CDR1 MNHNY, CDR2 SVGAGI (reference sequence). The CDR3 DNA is TGTGCCAGCAGTAACACAGGGGGAGGGTACGAGCAGTACTTC. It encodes CASSNTGGGYEQYF.

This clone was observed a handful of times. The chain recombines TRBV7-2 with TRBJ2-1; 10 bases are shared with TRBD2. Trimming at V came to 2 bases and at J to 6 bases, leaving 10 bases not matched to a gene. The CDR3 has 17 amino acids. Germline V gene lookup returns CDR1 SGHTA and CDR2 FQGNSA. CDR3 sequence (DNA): TGTGCCAGCAGCTTATTCGCGAGCGGGGGGGGGACCAATGAGCAGTTCTTC. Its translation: CASSLFASGGGTNEQFF.

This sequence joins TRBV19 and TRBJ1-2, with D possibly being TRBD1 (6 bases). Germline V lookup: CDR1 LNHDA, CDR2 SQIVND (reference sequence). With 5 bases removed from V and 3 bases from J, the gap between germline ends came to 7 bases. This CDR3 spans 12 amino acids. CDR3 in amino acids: CASSGQYYGYTF. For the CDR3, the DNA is TGTGCCAGTAGTGGACAGTACTATGGCTACACCTTC. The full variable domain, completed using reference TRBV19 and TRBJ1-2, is DGGITQSPKYLFRKEGQNVTLSCEQNLNHDAMYWYRQDPGQGLRLIYYSQIVNDFQKGDIAEGYSVSREKKESFPLTVTSAQKNPTAFYLCASSGQYYGYTFGSGTRLTVV.

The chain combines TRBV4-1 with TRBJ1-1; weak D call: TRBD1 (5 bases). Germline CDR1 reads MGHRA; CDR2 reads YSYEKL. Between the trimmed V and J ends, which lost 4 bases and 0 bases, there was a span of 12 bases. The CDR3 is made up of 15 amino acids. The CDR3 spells CASSLGLNLNTEAFF. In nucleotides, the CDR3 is TGCGCCAGCAGCCTGGGACTAAATTTGAACACTGAAGCTTTCTTT.

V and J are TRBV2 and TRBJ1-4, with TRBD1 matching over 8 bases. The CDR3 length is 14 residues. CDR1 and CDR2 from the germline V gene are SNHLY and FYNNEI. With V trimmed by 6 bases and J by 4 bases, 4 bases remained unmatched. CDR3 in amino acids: CASRGDRNNEKLFF. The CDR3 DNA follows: TGTGCCAGCAGGGGGGACAGGAATAATGAAAAACTGTTTTTT.

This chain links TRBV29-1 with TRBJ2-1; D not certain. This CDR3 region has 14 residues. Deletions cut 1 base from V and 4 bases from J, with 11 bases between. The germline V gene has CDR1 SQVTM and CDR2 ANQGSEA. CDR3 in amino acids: CSVEGERPYNEQFF. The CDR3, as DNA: TGCAGCGTTGAAGGTGAGAGGCCTTACAATGAGCAGTTCTTC.

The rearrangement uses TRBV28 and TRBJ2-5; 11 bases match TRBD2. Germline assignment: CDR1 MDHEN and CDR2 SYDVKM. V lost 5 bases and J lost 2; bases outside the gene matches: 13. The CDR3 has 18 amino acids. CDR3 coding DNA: TGTGCCAGCAGTCAGAACCCAGGACTAGCGGGCTTTCAAGAGACCCAGTACTTC. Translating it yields CASSQNPGLAGFQETQYF.

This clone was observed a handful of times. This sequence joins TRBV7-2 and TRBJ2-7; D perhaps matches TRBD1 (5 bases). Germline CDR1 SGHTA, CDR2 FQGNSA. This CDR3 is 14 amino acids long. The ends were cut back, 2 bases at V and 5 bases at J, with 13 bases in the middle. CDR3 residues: CASSLRGRVHEQYF. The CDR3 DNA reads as TGTGCCAGCAGCTTAAGGGGCAGGGTACACGAGCAGTACTTC.

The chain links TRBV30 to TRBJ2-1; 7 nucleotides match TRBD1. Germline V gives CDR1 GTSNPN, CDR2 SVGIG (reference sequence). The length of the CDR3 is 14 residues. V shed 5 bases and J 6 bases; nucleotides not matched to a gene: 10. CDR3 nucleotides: TGTGCCTGGTTCCTCCGAAACAGGGGCAATGAGCAGTTCTTC. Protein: CAWFLRNRGNEQFF.

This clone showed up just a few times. The CDR3 reads CAYATGLQAPQHF. The CDR3 DNA sequence: TGTGCCTACGCCACAGGGCTCCAGGCGCCCCAGCATTTT. The V call is TRBV30, the J call TRBJ1-5; D possibly corresponds to TRBD1 (6 bases). CDR1 and CDR2 from the germline V gene are GTSNPN and SVGIG (reference sequence). This CDR3 spans 13 amino acids. Trimming stripped 7 bases from V and 9 bases from J, with 19 bases between.

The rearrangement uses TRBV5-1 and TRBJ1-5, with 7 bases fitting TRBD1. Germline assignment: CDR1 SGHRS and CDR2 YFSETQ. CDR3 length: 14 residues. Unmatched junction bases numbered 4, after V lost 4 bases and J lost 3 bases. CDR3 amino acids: CASSAGTDNQPQHF. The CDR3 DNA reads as TGCGCCAGCAGCGCCGGGACAGACAATCAGCCCCAGCATTTT.

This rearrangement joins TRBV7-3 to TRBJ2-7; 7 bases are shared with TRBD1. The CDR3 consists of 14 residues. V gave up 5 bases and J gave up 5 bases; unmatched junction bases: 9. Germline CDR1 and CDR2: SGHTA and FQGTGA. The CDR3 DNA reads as TGTGCCAGCAGCCCCCCCCACAGGGGCAACGAGCAGTACTTC. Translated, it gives CASSPPHRGNEQYF. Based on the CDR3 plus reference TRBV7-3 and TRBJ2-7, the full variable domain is GAGVSQTPSNKVTEKGKYVELRCDPISGHTALYWYRQSLGQGPEFLIYFQGTGAADDSGLPNDRFFAVRPEGSVSTLKIQRTERGDSAVYLCASSPPHRGNEQYFGPGTRLTVT.

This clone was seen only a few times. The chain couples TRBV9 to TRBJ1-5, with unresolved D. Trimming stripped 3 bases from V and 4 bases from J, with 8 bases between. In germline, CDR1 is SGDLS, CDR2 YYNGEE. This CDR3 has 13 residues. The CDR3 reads CASSAGLNQPQHF. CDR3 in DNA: TGTGCCAGCAGCGCGGGGTTGAATCAGCCCCAGCATTTT.

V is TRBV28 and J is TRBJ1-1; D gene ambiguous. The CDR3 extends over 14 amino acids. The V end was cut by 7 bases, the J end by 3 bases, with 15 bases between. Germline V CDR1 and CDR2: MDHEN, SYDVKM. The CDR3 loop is CASTNSRFDTEAFF. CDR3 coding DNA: TGTGCCAGCACAAATAGCCGGTTCGACACTGAAGCTTTCTTT.

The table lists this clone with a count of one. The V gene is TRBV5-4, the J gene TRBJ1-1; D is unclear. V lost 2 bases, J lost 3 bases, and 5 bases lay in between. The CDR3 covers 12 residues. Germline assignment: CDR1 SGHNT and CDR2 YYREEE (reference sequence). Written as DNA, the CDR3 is TGTGCCAGCAGCTTTTCGTACACTGAAGCTTTCTTT. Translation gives CASSFSYTEAFF.